This T cell receptor beta chain was sequenced during a study of blood T cell repertoires in COVID-19. Study summary: The study drew acute and convalescent COVID-19 samples from the United States, Italy and Spain. T cells, B-cell-depleted T cells, or PBMCs provided the cDNA or gDNA that served as material.

V was trimmed by 5 bases and J by 4 bases, leaving 20 bases between them. The length of the CDR3 is 16 residues. Germline assignment: CDR1 SGHTA and CDR2 FQGTGA. Authors' analysis steps: Amplification with reference gene primers provided the estimates of nucleated cell counts. TCRdb's copy holds only in-frame clones and misses some; the assay was immunoSEQ multiplex PCR. Clone size and V and J calls were adopted from that table, with D and trimming inferred from the DNA. The profile covers 110,000 or so clones, with roughly 88% appearing a single time and approximately 2.5% taken by the ten largest. This clonotype was obtained from a human donor in a cohort sampled during active COVID-19. The V and J genes are TRBV7-3 and TRBJ2-5; tentatively, D is TRBD1 (5 bases). Sequencing was performed on peripheral blood. The CDR3 DNA sequence: TGTGCCAGCAGCGCAAAAGGGGCCTATCCGGGAGAGACCCAGTACTTC. Its protein is CASSAKGAYPGETQYF.